This T cell receptor beta chain came from a study of spatial heterogeneity in lung cancer. Overall study results and limits: Blood contained ubiquitous expanded tumor TCRs more at resection than at follow-up.

This clonotype was picked up a small number of times. The antigen is unknown. The presence of a unique molecular identifier marked each TCR cDNA molecule. TCRdb reprocessed the 5' RACE reads via MiXCR and lists one record per CDR3 protein. The sample contains 25,000 to 30,000 distinct CDR3 sequences, approximately 8.4% of which appear only once. Trimming cost V 1 base and J 7 bases; bases outside gene matches: 15. Germline CDR1 and CDR2: SGHAT and FQNNGV. This CDR3 is built from 20 residues. Time point reported: sample taken at primary tumor resection. Unsorted tumor, nontumor lung tissue or cryopreserved PBMC supplied the whole RNA. Samples were obtained from more than 70 donors, all untreated early-stage non-small cell lung cancer patients.

The sequence was obtained from a female donor with early-stage non-small cell lung cancer. Sequenced material: PBMCs, taken at surgery. V usage is TRBV11-2 and J usage is TRBJ2-1; 14 bases are shared with TRBD2. CDR3 residues: CASSLVTTSGRARFTNEQFF. As DNA, the CDR3 is TGTGCCAGCAGCTTAGTGACGACTAGCGGGAGGGCCCGGTTTACAAATGAGCAGTTCTTC. The entire variable domain, with the rest obtained from reference TRBV11-2 and TRBJ2-1, is as follows: EAGVAQSPRYKIIEKRQSVAFWCNPISGHATLYWYQQILGQGPKLLIQFQNNGVVDDSQLPKDRFSAERLKGVDSTLKIQPAKLEDSAVYLCASSLVTTSGRARFTNEQFFGPGTRLTVL.